This T cell receptor beta chain was identified in a study of identical twins. General study results and limits: Twin-shared out-of-frame alpha sequences showed excess low generation probability. Memory repertoires lacked the insertion deficit that abundant cord blood beta clonotypes showed.

Of note for this clonotype: Antigen: not known.

TCRdb analysed the 5' RACE reads with MiXCR anew, one entry per CDR3 protein. The sample yields 500,000 to 550,000 distinct CDR3 sequences, 20% to 25% seen once. The same sample was also studied in work on T cells expressing NK-cell markers. That work states: Investigators obtained TCR beta repertoires from sorted CD3+CD56+NKG2C+, CD3+CD56+NKG2C- and CD3+CD56-NKG2C+ T cells. In roughly six donors, dominant CD3+CD56+NKG2C+ clonotypes ranked among the top 10 CD8+ clonotypes.

The receptor comes from a woman under 30 in good health. The sample taken for sequencing was CD4+ T cells sorted from blood.

The CDR3 protein is CSATTSRSYEQYF. The CDR3 DNA reads TGCAGTGCCACGACTAGTCGGTCCTACGAGCAGTACTTC. The rearrangement links TRBV20-1 to TRBJ2-7, with D possibly being TRBD2 (6 bases). From germline, CDR1 is DFQATT and CDR2 SNEGSKA (reference sequence). CDR3 size: 13 residues. The germline V and J ends were trimmed by 6 bases and 1 base, with 13 bases remaining between them.